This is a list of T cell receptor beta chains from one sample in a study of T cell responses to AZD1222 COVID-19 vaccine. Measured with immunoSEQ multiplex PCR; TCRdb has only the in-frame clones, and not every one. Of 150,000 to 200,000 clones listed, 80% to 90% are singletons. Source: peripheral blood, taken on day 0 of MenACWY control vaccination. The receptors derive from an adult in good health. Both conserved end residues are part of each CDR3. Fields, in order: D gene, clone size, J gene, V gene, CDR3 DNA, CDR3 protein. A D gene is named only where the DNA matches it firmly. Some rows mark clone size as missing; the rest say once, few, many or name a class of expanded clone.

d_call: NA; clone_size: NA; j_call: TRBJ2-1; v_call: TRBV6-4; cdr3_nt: TGTGCCAGCAGTCGGACAGAGACGAATGAGCAGTTCTTC; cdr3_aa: CASSRTETNEQFF
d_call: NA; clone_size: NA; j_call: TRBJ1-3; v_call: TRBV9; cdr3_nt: TGTGCCAGCAGCGTTCAAAGCTCTGGAAACACCATATATTTT; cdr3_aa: CASSVQSSGNTIYF
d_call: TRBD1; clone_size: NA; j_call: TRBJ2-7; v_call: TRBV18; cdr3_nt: TGTGCCAGCTCACGTAAGACAGGGCTCAAGGAGCAGTACTTC; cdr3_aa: CASSRKTGLKEQYF
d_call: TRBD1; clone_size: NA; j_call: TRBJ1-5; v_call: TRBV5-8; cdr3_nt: TGTGCCAGCAGCTTGGGACAGGGGTATCAGCCCCAGCATTTT; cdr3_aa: CASSLGQGYQPQHF
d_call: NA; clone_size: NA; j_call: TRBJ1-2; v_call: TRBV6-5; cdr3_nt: TGTGCCAGCAGCCCCCGGGATACTAACTATGGCTACACCTTC; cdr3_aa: CASSPRDTNYGYTF
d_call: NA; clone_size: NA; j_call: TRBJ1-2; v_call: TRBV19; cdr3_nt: TGTGCCAGTAGCCCCCGGGACGGATCTAACTATGGCTACACCTTC; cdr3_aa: CASSPRDGSNYGYTF
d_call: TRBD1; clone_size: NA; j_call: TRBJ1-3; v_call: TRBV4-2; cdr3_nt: TGTGCCAGCAGCCAAGTGGTTGGGGACAGCCTGAGCTCTGGAAACACCATATATTTT; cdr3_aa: CASSQVVGDSLSSGNTIYF
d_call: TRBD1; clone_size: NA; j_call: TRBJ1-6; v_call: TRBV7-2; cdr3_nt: TGTGCCAGCAGCTCTCTGGGACAGTTTCTGAAGAATTCACCCCTCCACTTT; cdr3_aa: CASSSLGQFLKNSPLHF
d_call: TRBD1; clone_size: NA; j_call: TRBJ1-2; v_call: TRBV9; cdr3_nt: TGTGCCAGCAGCCGGACAGGGGTAAATGGCTACACCTTC; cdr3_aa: CASSRTGVNGYTF
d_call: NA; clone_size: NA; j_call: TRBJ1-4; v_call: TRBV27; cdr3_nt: TGTGCCAGCAGTTTACAGAGGACCGCAGAAAAACTGTTTTTT; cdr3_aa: CASSLQRTAEKLFF
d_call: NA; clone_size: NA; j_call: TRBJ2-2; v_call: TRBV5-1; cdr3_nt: TGCGCCAGCAGCTATGGCCTAGCGAACACCGGGGAGCTGTTTTTT; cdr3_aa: CASSYGLANTGELFF
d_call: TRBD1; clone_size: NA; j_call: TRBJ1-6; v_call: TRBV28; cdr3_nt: TGTGCCAGCACCTTCCCCGGACAGGCCCTAAATTCACCCCTCCACTTT; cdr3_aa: CASTFPGQALNSPLHF
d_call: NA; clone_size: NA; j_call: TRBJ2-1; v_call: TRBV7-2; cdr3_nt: TGTGCCAGCAGCTTACCTACCAATGAGCAGTTCTTC; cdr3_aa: CASSLPTNEQFF
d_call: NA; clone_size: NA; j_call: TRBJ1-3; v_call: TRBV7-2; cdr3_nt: TGTGCCAGCAGCTTAGATGGTTTTGGAAACACCATATATTTT; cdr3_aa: CASSLDGFGNTIYF
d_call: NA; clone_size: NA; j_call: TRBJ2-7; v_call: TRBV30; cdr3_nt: TGTGCCTCAACTTCAGGACTACACACCTCGGGGGAGCAGTACTTC; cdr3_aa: CASTSGLHTSGEQYF
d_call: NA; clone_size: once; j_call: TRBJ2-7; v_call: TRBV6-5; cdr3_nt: TGTGCCAGCAGTTTCGGAGGGGTTTCGGGCTCCTACGAGCAGTACTTC; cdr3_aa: CASSFGGVSGSYEQYF
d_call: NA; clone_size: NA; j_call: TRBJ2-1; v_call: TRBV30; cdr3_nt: TGTGCCTGGAGACTCGCCCAGAGCTCCTACAATGAGCAGTTCTTC; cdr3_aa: CAWRLAQSSYNEQFF
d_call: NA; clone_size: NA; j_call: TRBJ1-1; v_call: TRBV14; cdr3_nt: TGTGCCAGCAGCCAATCCCCTCCAGGGAGGGGTGAAGCTTTCTTT; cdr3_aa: CASSQSPPGRGEAFF
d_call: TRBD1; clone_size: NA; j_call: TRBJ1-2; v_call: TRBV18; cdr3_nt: TGTGCCAGCTCAGAAGGGACAGCAGCTAACTATGGCTACACCTTC; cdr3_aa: CASSEGTAANYGYTF
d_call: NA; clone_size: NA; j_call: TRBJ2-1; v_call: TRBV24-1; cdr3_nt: TGTGCCACCTCGGGACTGGGGCGCAATGAGCAGTTCTTC; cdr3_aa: CATSGLGRNEQFF
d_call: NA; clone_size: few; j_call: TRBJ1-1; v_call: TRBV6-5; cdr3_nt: TGTGCCAGCAGTTTTTTGAGAGGTAAAGCTTTCTTT; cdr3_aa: CASSFLRGKAFF
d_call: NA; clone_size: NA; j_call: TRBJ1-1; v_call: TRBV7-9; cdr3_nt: TGTGCCAGCAGCTCGGAACCAGGGTTCTTCGCTGAAGCTTTCTTT; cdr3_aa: CASSSEPGFFAEAFF
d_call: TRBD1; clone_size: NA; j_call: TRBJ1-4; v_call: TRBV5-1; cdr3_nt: TGCGCCAGCAGCGCTAGGACAGGGGAAAGTGAAAAACTGTTTTTT; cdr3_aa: CASSARTGESEKLFF
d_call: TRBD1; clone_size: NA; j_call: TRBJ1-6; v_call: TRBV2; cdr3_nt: TGTGCCAGCAAGCTCGACAGGGTATCGAATTCACCCCTCCACTTT; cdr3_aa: CASKLDRVSNSPLHF